A selection of T cell receptor beta chains follows, all from one sample in a study of glioma-infiltrating T cells after dendritic cell vaccination. Sequenced by immunoSEQ multiplex PCR; TCRdb stores in-frame clones only, minus some. The repertoire consists of about 82,000 clones, with approximately 90% occurring once and the leading ten covering roughly 3.1%. The material sequenced was blood, taken before dendritic cell vaccination. Receptors were obtained from a human donor with glioblastoma. The CDR3 runs from the conserved cysteine through the conserved F or W. Fields, in order: D gene, J gene, V gene, CDR3 DNA, CDR3 protein. A D gene is named only where the DNA matches it firmly.

d_gene: .; j_gene: TRBJ1-2; v_gene: TRBV28; CDR3nt: TGTGCCAGCAGTTTAGGGTCAGGGCCCGGCTACACCTTC; CDR3aa: CASSLGSGPGYTF
d_gene: .; j_gene: TRBJ2-5; v_gene: TRBV6-1; CDR3nt: TGTGCCAGCGATGCCGGGATTCAAGAGACCCAGTACTTC; CDR3aa: CASDAGIQETQYF
d_gene: .; j_gene: TRBJ1-1; v_gene: TRBV30; CDR3nt: TGTGCCCTTGACAGGAACACTGAAGCTTTCTTT; CDR3aa: CALDRNTEAFF
d_gene: TRBD2; j_gene: TRBJ2-4; v_gene: TRBV5-1; CDR3nt: TGCGCCAGCAGCAGTAGCGGGAGTGGAGCCAAAAACATTCAGTACTTC; CDR3aa: CASSSSGSGAKNIQYF
d_gene: .; j_gene: TRBJ1-4; v_gene: TRBV5-6; CDR3nt: TGTGCCAGCAGCCCTGCTGGGGGCCAGGAAAAACTGTTTTTT; CDR3aa: CASSPAGGQEKLFF
d_gene: TRBD2; j_gene: TRBJ2-1; v_gene: TRBV30; CDR3nt: TGTGCCTGGAGAAAGTGGATAGCGGGGCTCCCCTCCTACAATGAGCAGTTCTTC; CDR3aa: CAWRKWIAGLPSYNEQFF
d_gene: TRBD1; j_gene: TRBJ1-2; v_gene: TRBV6-1; CDR3nt: TGTGCCAGCAGTGGTACAGGGGGGGATGGCTACACCTTC; CDR3aa: CASSGTGGDGYTF
d_gene: .; j_gene: TRBJ1-1; v_gene: TRBV30; CDR3nt: TGTGCCTGGAGTGTAATCGGGGATTACGCTTTCTTT; CDR3aa: CAWSVIGDYAFF
d_gene: .; j_gene: TRBJ2-7; v_gene: TRBV7-2; CDR3nt: TGTGCCAGCAGCTTAGTTTCCACCGGGGGCTCCTACGAGCAGTACTTC; CDR3aa: CASSLVSTGGSYEQYF
d_gene: .; j_gene: TRBJ1-2; v_gene: TRBV2; CDR3nt: TGTGCCAGCAGTGAGTGGCTGAACTATGGCTACACCTTC; CDR3aa: CASSEWLNYGYTF
d_gene: TRBD1; j_gene: TRBJ1-2; v_gene: TRBV9; CDR3nt: TGTGCCAGCAGCGTCGACAGGGGGGATGGCTACACCTTC; CDR3aa: CASSVDRGDGYTF
d_gene: .; j_gene: TRBJ2-2; v_gene: TRBV18; CDR3nt: TGTGCCAGCTCACGAGATCGAAATATCGGGGAGCTGTTTTTT; CDR3aa: CASSRDRNIGELFF
d_gene: .; j_gene: TRBJ2-5; v_gene: TRBV9; CDR3nt: TGTGCCAGCAGCGTAGCTGGCGGACAAGAGACCCAGTACTTC; CDR3aa: CASSVAGGQETQYF
d_gene: TRBD1; j_gene: TRBJ2-5; v_gene: TRBV6-5; CDR3nt: TGTGCCAGCAGCAACAGGGGGCAAGAGACCCAGTACTTC; CDR3aa: CASSNRGQETQYF
d_gene: .; j_gene: TRBJ2-3; v_gene: TRBV4-1; CDR3nt: TGCGCCAGCAGCCAAGACATGGGGGCCACCCGGGGCCTAGATACGCAGTATTTT; CDR3aa: CASSQDMGATRGLDTQYF
d_gene: TRBD1; j_gene: TRBJ1-2; v_gene: TRBV16; CDR3nt: TGTGCCAGCAGCCGAACCACATCCGACAGGGACTATGGCTACACCTTC; CDR3aa: CASSRTTSDRDYGYTF